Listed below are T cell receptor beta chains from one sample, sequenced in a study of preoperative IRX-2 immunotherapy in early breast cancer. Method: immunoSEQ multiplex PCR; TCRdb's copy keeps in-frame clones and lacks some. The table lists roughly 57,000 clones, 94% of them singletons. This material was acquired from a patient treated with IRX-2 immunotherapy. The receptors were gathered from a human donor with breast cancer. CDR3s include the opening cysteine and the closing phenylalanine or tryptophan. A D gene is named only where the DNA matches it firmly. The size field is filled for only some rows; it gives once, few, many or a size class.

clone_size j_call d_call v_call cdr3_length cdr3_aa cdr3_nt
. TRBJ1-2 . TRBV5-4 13 CASSLVAGYGYTF TGTGCCAGCAGCTTGGTGGCGGGCTATGGCTACACCTTC
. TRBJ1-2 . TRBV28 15 CASSLGGIPYNGYTF TGTGCCAGCAGTTTGGGGGGGATTCCTTATAATGGCTACACCTTC
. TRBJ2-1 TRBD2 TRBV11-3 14 CASSLRGGVHEQFF TGTGCCAGCAGCCTGCGGGGGGGGGTGCATGAGCAGTTCTTC
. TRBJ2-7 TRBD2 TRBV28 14 CASSLSWTSNEQYF TGTGCCAGCAGTTTGTCATGGACTAGCAACGAGCAGTACTTC
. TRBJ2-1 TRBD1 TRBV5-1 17 CASSFRDRGSSYNEQFF TGCGCCAGCAGCTTCCGGGACAGGGGGAGCTCCTACAATGAGCAGTTCTTC
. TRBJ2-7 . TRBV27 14 CASSPVDGPYEQYF TGTGCCAGCAGTCCTGTGGATGGACCCTACGAGCAGTACTTC
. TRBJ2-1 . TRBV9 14 CASSPRRALGEQFF TGTGCCAGCAGCCCCCGCCGGGCCTTAGGTGAGCAGTTCTTC
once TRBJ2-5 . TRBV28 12 CASRDLGETQYF TGTGCCAGCAGGGACCTGGGAGAGACCCAGTACTTC
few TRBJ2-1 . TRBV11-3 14 CASSLGQGHNEQFF TGTGCCAGCAGCTTAGGTCAGGGCCACAATGAGCAGTTCTTC
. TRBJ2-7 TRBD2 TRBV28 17 CASSPRGIAGGPYEQYF TGTGCCAGCAGTCCTAGAGGAATAGCGGGAGGACCGTACGAGCAGTACTTC
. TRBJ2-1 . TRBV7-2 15 CASSFFVVDNNEQFF TGTGCCAGCAGCTTTTTCGTGGTGGACAACAATGAGCAGTTCTTC
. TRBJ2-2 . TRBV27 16 CASRGWGGGGTGELFF TGTGCCAGCAGGGGGTGGGGAGGGGGGGGCACCGGGGAGCTGTTTTTT
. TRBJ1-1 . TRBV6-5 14 CASREGLLLTEAFF TGTGCCAGCAGAGAAGGACTGTTACTCACTGAAGCTTTCTTT
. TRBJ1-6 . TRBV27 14 CASSPDSYNSPLHF TGTGCCAGCAGTCCTGACAGCTATAATTCACCCCTCCACTTT
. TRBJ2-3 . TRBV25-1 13 CALGTGSTDTQYF TGTGCGTTAGGTACGGGAAGTACAGATACGCAGTATTTT
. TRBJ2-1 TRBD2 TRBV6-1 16 CASSEVGSGVSNEQFF TGTGCCAGCAGTGAAGTAGGTAGCGGGGTTAGTAATGAGCAGTTCTTC
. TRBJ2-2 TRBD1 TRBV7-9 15 CASRRDRVVAGELFF TGTGCCAGCAGGAGGGACAGGGTCGTGGCCGGGGAGCTGTTTTTT
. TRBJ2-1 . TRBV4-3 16 CASSQNPEGTYNEQFF TGCGCCAGCAGCCAAAACCCTGAAGGCACCTACAATGAGCAGTTCTTC
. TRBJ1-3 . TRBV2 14 CASKLQGPGNTIYF TGTGCCAGCAAACTACAGGGACCTGGAAACACCATATATTTT
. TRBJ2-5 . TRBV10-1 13 CTKGRGRQETQYF TGCACCAAGGGGAGGGGGCGCCAAGAGACCCAGTACTTC